This TCR delta chain is from a study of gamma-delta T cells after stem cell transplantation. About this clone itself: The TCRdb protein, from a much larger clone, departs from this DNA's translation at residue 7, likely by read error; the protein shown derives from the DNA.

With CATT, TCRdb re-called clones from the RT-PCR reads. Counted here are roughly 3,200 delta-chain clones, more than 1.5% occurring once; the ten biggest clones make up about a third. The germline V and J ends were trimmed by 1 base and 0 bases, with 11 bases remaining between them. This CDR3 has 15 amino acids. From germline, CDR1 is GEAIGNYY and CDR2 EKD. Material for sequencing was gamma-delta T cells. This receptor was identified in a human donor. It is not recorded whose cells these are; they may come from a transplant donor. The rearrangement joins TRDV2 to TRDJ1; D is ambiguous. CDR3 nucleotides: TGTGCCTGTGACACAGTGGAGACGTACACCGATAAACTCATCTTT. The encoded protein is CACDTVETYTDKLIF.